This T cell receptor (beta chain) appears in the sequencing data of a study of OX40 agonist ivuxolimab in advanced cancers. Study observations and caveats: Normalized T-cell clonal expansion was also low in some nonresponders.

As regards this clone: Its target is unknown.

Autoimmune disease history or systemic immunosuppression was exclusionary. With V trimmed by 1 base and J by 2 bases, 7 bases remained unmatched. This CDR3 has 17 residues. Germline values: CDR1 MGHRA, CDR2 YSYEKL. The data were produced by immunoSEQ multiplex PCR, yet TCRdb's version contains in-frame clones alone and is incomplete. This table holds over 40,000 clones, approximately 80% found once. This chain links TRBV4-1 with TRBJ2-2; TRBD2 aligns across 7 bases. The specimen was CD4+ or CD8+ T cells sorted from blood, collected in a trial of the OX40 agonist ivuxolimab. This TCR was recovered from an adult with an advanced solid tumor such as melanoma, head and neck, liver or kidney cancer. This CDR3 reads CASSQVGLAANTGELFF. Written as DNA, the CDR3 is TGCGCCAGCAGCCAAGTAGGGCTAGCGGCAAACACCGGGGAGCTGTTTTTT.